This is a list of T cell receptor beta chains from one sample in a study of T cells in Graves' hyperthyroidism and ophthalmopathy. TCRdb used MiXCR to reprocess the multiplex PCR reads, holding one entry per CDR3 protein. The table includes about 600,000 distinct CDR3 sequences, over 12% detected once. The sample was blood. These receptor sequences come from a woman between 18 and 29 years old with Graves' ophthalmopathy. The CDR3 runs from the conserved cysteine through the conserved F or W. D genes are given only for firm matches. For some rows the clone size is stated as once, few or many, or as a class when expanded; others skip it.

CDR3 length: 14; clone size: few; V gene: TRBV6-2/TRBV6-3; J gene: TRBJ2-2; D gene: .; CDR3 DNA: TGTGCCAGCAGTTACAGCAGGGGATCCGGGGAGCTGTTTTTT; CDR3 protein: CASSYSRGSGELFF
CDR3 length: 12; clone size: many; V gene: TRBV7-2; J gene: TRBJ2-7; D gene: .; CDR3 DNA: TGTGCCAGCAGCCCCTCATTTTACGAGCAGTACTTC; CDR3 protein: CASSPSFYEQYF
CDR3 length: 14; clone size: many; V gene: TRBV15; J gene: TRBJ1-4; D gene: .; CDR3 DNA: TGTGCCACCAGCAGAGATGAAGGAGGAGAAAAACTGTTTTTT; CDR3 protein: CATSRDEGGEKLFF
CDR3 length: 17; clone size: .; V gene: TRBV7-2; J gene: TRBJ2-3; D gene: .; CDR3 DNA: TGTGCCAGCAGCTCAGGGGGGGCTACCCAACGGGGCGATACGCAGTATTTT; CDR3 protein: CASSSGGATQRGDTQYF
CDR3 length: 14; clone size: once; V gene: TRBV6-1; J gene: TRBJ2-5; D gene: .; CDR3 DNA: TGTGCCAGCAGCCCTCAGGGTATAGGAGAGACCCAGTACTTC; CDR3 protein: CASSPQGIGETQYF
CDR3 length: 14; clone size: few; V gene: TRBV3-1; J gene: TRBJ2-6; D gene: .; CDR3 DNA: TGTGCCAGCAGCCAAGCCTCTGGGGCCAACGTCCTGACTTTC; CDR3 protein: CASSQASGANVLTF
CDR3 length: 16; clone size: few; V gene: TRBV24-1; J gene: TRBJ2-3; D gene: .; CDR3 DNA: TGTGCCACCAGTGACCCCGAAGCATCCCTCACAGATACGCAGTATTTT; CDR3 protein: CATSDPEASLTDTQYF
CDR3 length: 12; clone size: few; V gene: TRBV5-5; J gene: TRBJ2-2; D gene: .; CDR3 DNA: TGTGCCAGCAGCTCTTTGCCCGGGGAGCTGTTTTTT; CDR3 protein: CASSSLPGELFF
CDR3 length: 13; clone size: few; V gene: TRBV5-1; J gene: TRBJ2-2; D gene: .; CDR3 DNA: TGCGCCAGCAGCTTGACAGACACCGGGGAGCTGTTTTTT; CDR3 protein: CASSLTDTGELFF
CDR3 length: 11; clone size: many; V gene: TRBV6-4; J gene: TRBJ2-2; D gene: .; CDR3 DNA: TGTGCCAGCAGTGCATCCGGGGAGCTGTTTTTT; CDR3 protein: CASSASGELFF
CDR3 length: 16; clone size: many; V gene: TRBV19; J gene: TRBJ1-5; D gene: .; CDR3 DNA: TGTGCCAGTAGTATAGTAGCAGGGCGAAGCAATCAGCCCCAGCATTTT; CDR3 protein: CASSIVAGRSNQPQHF
CDR3 length: 14; clone size: many; V gene: TRBV7-8; J gene: TRBJ2-7; D gene: .; CDR3 DNA: TGTGCCAGCAGCAGGGCGGGACCTTCCTACGAGCAGTACTTC; CDR3 protein: CASSRAGPSYEQYF
CDR3 length: 13; clone size: many; V gene: TRBV7-2; J gene: TRBJ2-7; D gene: .; CDR3 DNA: TGTGCCAGCAGCTCTAGTCGGCTCTACGAGCAGTACTTC; CDR3 protein: CASSSSRLYEQYF
CDR3 length: 15; clone size: .; V gene: TRBV9; J gene: TRBJ1-5; D gene: .; CDR3 DNA: TGTGCCAGCAGCGTAAACCCTAACCCAAATCAGCCCCAGCATTTT; CDR3 protein: CASSVNPNPNQPQHF
CDR3 length: 17; clone size: few; V gene: TRBV7-6; J gene: TRBJ2-6; D gene: .; CDR3 DNA: TGTGCCAGCAGCTTAGCGATAGTGAACTCTGGGGCCAACGTCCTGACTTTC; CDR3 protein: CASSLAIVNSGANVLTF
CDR3 length: 14; clone size: many; V gene: TRBV28; J gene: TRBJ1-2; D gene: .; CDR3 DNA: TGTGCCAGCAGTCCGCGTGGACAGTACTATGGCTACACCTTC; CDR3 protein: CASSPRGQYYGYTF
CDR3 length: 16; clone size: many; V gene: TRBV10-3; J gene: TRBJ2-1; D gene: .; CDR3 DNA: TGTGCCATCAGTGAGGGAGCGGGTCTACATCACAATGAGCAGTTCTTC; CDR3 protein: CAISEGAGLHHNEQFF
CDR3 length: 13; clone size: .; V gene: TRBV19; J gene: TRBJ2-2; D gene: TRBD2; CDR3 DNA: TGTGCCAGTAGGGAGACTAGCCTCGGGGAGCTGTTTTTT; CDR3 protein: CASRETSLGELFF
CDR3 length: 17; clone size: many; V gene: TRBV28; J gene: TRBJ1-1; D gene: TRBD1; CDR3 DNA: TGTGCCAGCACCACCCTTCGGACAGGCCGGGGGAACACTGAAGCTTTCTTT; CDR3 protein: CASTTLRTGRGNTEAFF
CDR3 length: 17; clone size: .; V gene: TRBV5-6; J gene: TRBJ2-7; D gene: TRBD1; CDR3 DNA: TGTGCCAGCAGCTTGGGTCCGGGACAGGGGCCCTCCGGAAGGCAGTACTTC; CDR3 protein: CASSLGPGQGPSGRQYF
CDR3 length: 13; clone size: .; V gene: TRBV9; J gene: TRBJ2-2; D gene: .; CDR3 DNA: TGTGCCAGCAGCGTAGAGTATACCGGGGAGCTGTTTTTT; CDR3 protein: CASSVEYTGELFF
CDR3 length: 18; clone size: many; V gene: TRBV6-2/TRBV6-3; J gene: TRBJ2-7; D gene: TRBD2; CDR3 DNA: TGTGCCAGCACCCCCCACGGGCGGGAGGGCCGCTACACCTACGAGCAGTACTTC; CDR3 protein: CASTPHGREGRYTYEQYF
CDR3 length: 15; clone size: many; V gene: TRBV7-2; J gene: TRBJ1-5; D gene: .; CDR3 DNA: TGTGCCAGCAGCTTGGAGGCGCTCAGCAATCAGCCCCAGCATTTT; CDR3 protein: CASSLEALSNQPQHF
CDR3 length: 16; clone size: few; V gene: TRBV7-9; J gene: TRBJ2-7; D gene: .; CDR3 DNA: TGTGCCAGCAGCTTGGGGCTGGGCAGGGATTCGTACGAGCAGTACTTC; CDR3 protein: CASSLGLGRDSYEQYF
CDR3 length: 15; clone size: once; V gene: TRBV11-2; J gene: TRBJ1-5; D gene: .; CDR3 DNA: TGTGCCAGCAGCTTAGATAACACCGGAGGTCAGCCCCAGCATTTT; CDR3 protein: CASSLDNTGGQPQHF
CDR3 length: 14; clone size: many; V gene: TRBV28; J gene: TRBJ2-7; D gene: .; CDR3 DNA: TGTGCCAGCAACTTACAGGGCCCCTCCTACGAGCAGTACTTC; CDR3 protein: CASNLQGPSYEQYF
CDR3 length: 16; clone size: many; V gene: TRBV14; J gene: TRBJ2-1; D gene: .; CDR3 DNA: TGTGCCAGCAGCCAATTTCTAAGCGGGTCCTACAATGAGCAGTTCTTC; CDR3 protein: CASSQFLSGSYNEQFF
CDR3 length: 13; clone size: few; V gene: TRBV27; J gene: TRBJ2-3; D gene: .; CDR3 DNA: TGTGCCAGCAGGCGAAGGGTAACAGATACGCAGTATTTT; CDR3 protein: CASRRRVTDTQYF
CDR3 length: 15; clone size: many; V gene: TRBV20-1; J gene: TRBJ2-7; D gene: TRBD1; CDR3 DNA: TGCAGTGCTAGAGATGGGACAGTCTCCCACTACGAGCAGTACTTC; CDR3 protein: CSARDGTVSHYEQYF
CDR3 length: 14; clone size: .; V gene: TRBV5-8; J gene: TRBJ1-2; D gene: .; CDR3 DNA: TGTGCCAGCCAACTTCCGGGGCTTAACTATGGCTACACCTTC; CDR3 protein: CASQLPGLNYGYTF
CDR3 length: 12; clone size: many; V gene: TRBV12-3/TRBV12-4; J gene: TRBJ1-5; D gene: .; CDR3 DNA: TGTGCCAGCACAGACGTTCATCAGCCCCAGCATTTT; CDR3 protein: CASTDVHQPQHF
CDR3 length: 16; clone size: many; V gene: TRBV11-2; J gene: TRBJ2-1; D gene: .; CDR3 DNA: TGTGCCAGCAGCTCCCCCTACCCGACAGGAAACAATGAGCAGTTCTTC; CDR3 protein: CASSSPYPTGNNEQFF
CDR3 length: 12; clone size: .; V gene: TRBV6-1; J gene: TRBJ2-7; D gene: .; CDR3 DNA: TGTGCCAGCAGGAGCACAGGGTCCGAGCAGTACTTC; CDR3 protein: CASRSTGSEQYF